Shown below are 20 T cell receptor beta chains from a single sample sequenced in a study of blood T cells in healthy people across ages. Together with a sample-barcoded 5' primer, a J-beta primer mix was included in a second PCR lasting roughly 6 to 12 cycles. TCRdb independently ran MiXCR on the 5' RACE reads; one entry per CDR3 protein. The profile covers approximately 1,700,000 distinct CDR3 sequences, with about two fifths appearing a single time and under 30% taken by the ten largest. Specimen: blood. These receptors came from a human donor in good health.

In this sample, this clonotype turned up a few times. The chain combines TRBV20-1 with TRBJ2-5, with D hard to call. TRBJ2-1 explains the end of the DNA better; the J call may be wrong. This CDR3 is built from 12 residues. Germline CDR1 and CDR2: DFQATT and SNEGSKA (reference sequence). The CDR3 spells CSASGYQETQFF. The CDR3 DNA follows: TGCAGTGCTAGTGGCTACCAAGAGACCCAGTTCTTC.

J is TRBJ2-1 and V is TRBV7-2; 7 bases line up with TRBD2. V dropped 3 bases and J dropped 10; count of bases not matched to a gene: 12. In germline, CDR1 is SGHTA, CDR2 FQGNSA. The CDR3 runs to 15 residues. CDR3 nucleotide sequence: TGTGCCAGCAGCTTCGGACGGGGGGACCAACGAGAGCAGTTCTTC. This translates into CASSFGRGDQREQFF.

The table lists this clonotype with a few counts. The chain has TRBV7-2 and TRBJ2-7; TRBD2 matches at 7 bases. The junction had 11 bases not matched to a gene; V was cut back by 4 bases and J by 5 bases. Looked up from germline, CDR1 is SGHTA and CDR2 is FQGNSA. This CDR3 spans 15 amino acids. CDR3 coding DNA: TGTGCCAGCAGCTCAGCGGGACCGCCTGAAGACGAGCAGTACTTC. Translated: CASSSAGPPEDEQYF.

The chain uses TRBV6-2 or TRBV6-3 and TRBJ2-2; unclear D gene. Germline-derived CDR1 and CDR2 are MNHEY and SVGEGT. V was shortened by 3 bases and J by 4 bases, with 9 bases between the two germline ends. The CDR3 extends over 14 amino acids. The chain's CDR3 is CASSYLGRTGELFF. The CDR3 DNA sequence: TGTGCCAGCAGTTATCTTGGGCGCACCGGGGAGCTGTTTTTT.

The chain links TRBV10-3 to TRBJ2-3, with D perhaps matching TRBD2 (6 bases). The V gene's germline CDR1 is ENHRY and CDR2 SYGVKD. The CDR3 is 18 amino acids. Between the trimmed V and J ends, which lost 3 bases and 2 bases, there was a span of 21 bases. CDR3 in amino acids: CAISEWVSGTEYTDTQYF. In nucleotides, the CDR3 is TGTGCCATCAGTGAATGGGTTAGCGGAACCGAATACACAGATACGCAGTATTTT.

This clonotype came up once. The chain's CDR3 is CASSTNTVWGQSNTEAFF. The CDR3 bases are TGTGCCAGCTCTACCAACACCGTATGGGGGCAGTCCAATACTGAAGCTTTCTTT. V and J are TRBV27 and TRBJ1-1; possibly TRBD1 for D (6 bases). The CDR3 is 18 residues long. Trimming removed 8 bases at V and 5 bases at J, with 30 bases between. CDR1 is MNHEY and CDR2 is SMNVEV in the germline V gene (reference sequence).

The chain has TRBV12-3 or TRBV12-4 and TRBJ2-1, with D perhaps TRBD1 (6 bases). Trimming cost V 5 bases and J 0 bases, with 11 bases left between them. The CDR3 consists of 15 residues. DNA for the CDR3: TGTGCCAGCAGTATCGACAGGAGCTCCTACAATGAGCAGTTCTTC. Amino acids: CASSIDRSSYNEQFF.

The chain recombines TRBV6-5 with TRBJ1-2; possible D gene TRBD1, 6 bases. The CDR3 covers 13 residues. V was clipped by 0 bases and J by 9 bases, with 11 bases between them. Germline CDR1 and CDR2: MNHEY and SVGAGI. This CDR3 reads CASSYSKTGSYTF. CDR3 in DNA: TGTGCCAGCAGTTACTCGAAAACAGGGAGCTACACCTTC.

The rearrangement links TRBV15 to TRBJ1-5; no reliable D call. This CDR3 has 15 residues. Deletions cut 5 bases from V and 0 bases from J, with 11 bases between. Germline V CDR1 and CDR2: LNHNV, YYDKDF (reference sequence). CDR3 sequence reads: CATSGGLYSNQPQHF. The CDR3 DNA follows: TGTGCCACCAGCGGTGGGTTATATAGCAATCAGCCCCAGCATTTT.

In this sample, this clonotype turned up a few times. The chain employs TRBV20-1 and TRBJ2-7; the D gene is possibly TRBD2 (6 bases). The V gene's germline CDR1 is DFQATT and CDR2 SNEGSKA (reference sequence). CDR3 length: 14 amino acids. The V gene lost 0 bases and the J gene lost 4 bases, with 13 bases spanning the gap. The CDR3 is CSARDEAGGYEQYF. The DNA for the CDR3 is TGCAGTGCTAGAGACGAAGCCGGAGGGTACGAGCAGTACTTC.

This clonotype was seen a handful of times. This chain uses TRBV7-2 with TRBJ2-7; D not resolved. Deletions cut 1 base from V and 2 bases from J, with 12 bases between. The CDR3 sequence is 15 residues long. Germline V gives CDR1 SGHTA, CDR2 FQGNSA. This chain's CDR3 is CASSLEGASTYEQYF. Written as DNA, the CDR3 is TGTGCCAGCAGCTTAGAGGGCGCGAGCACCTACGAGCAGTACTTC.

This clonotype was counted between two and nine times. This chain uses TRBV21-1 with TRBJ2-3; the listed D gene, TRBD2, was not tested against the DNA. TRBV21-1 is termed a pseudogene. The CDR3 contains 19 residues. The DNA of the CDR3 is TGTGCCAGCAGCAAAGGCAGACTAGCGGGGGTCCGAGAGACAGATACGCAGTATTTT. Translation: CASSKGRLAGVRETDTQYF.

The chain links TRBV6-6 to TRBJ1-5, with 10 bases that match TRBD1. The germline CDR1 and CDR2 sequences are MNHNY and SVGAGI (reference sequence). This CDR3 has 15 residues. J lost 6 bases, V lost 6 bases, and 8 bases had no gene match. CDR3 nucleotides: TGTGCCAGCAGAGCAGGACAGGGGGTTGTTCAGCCCCAGCATTTT. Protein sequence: CASRAGQGVVQPQHF.

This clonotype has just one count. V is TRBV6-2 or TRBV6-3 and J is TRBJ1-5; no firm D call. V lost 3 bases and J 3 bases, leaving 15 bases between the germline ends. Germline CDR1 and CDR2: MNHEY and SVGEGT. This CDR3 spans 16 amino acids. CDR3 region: CASSYASEGDNQPQHF. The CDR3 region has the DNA TGTGCCAGCAGTTATGCCTCGGAGGGCGACAATCAGCCCCAGCATTTT.

This CDR3 reads CSARTGLAGSSYNEQFF. DNA of the CDR3: TGCAGTGCTAGGACGGGACTAGCGGGGAGCTCCTACAATGAGCAGTTCTTC. The chain employs TRBV20-1 and TRBJ2-1; 13 bases fit TRBD2. CDR3 size: 17 residues. CDR1 is DFQATT, CDR2 SNEGSKA, per germline (reference sequence). V lost 3 bases, J lost 0 bases, and 5 bases stayed unmatched.

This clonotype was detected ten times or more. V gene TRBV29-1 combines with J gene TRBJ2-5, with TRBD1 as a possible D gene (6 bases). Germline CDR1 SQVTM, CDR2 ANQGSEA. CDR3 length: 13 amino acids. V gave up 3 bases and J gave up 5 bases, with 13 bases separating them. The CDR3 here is CSVDSQGTETQYF. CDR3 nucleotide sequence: TGCAGCGTTGACTCCCAGGGGACGGAGACCCAGTACTTC.

This chain's CDR3 is CSARDQGVSHCNEQFF. CDR3 coding DNA: TGCAGTGCTAGAGATCAGGGGGTCTCCCATTGCAATGAGCAGTTCTTC. The genes are TRBV20-1 and TRBJ2-1; 7 nucleotides match TRBD1. The germline V gene encodes CDR1 DFQATT and CDR2 SNEGSKA (reference sequence). This CDR3 has 16 residues. With V trimmed by 0 bases and J by 6 bases, 11 bases remained unmatched.

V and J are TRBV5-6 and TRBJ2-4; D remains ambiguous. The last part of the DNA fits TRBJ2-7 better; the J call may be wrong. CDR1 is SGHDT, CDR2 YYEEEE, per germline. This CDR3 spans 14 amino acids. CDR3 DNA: TGTGCCAGCAGCTCCCATGGATCCTCCTACGAGCAGTACTTC. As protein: CASSSHGSSYEQYF.

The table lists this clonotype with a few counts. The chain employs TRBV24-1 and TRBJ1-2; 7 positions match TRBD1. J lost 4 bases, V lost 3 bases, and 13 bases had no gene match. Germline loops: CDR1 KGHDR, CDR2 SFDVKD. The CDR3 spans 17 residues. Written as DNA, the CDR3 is TGTGCCACCAGTGATAGCTCCCGGGACAGCTTAATCTATGGCTACACCTTC. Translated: CATSDSSRDSLIYGYTF.

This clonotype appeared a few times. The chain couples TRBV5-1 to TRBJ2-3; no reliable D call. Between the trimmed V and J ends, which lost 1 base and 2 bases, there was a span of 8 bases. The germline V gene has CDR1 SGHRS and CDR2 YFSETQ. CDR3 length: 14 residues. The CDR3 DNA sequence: TGCGCCAGCAGCTTGTTTGCAGACACAGATACGCAGTATTTT. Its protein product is CASSLFADTDTQYF.